Listed here is a single T cell receptor (beta chain). There are 16 residues in the CDR3. Per germline, CDR1 SGDLS and CDR2 YYNGEE. V was clipped by 3 bases and J by 7 bases; unmatched bases: 15. Adults between about 18 and 89 years of age took part from fewer than 30 US areas. The data derive from a study of blood T cell repertoires in COVID-19. Source study methods: Amplification with reference gene primers provided the estimates of nucleated cell counts. TCRdb's table, derived via immunoSEQ multiplex PCR, lists solely in-frame clones and lacks some. Clone size and the V and J calls come from that table; the DNA yielded D and trimming. The data show about 200,000 clones, approximately 90% seen once.

J is TRBJ2-5 and V is TRBV9, with 7 bases lining up with TRBD1. This TCR derives from a man aged 25 to 40 who had recovered from COVID-19. Sequenced: PBMCs or T cells enriched from blood (not recorded which). The CDR3 reads CASSAYPRDSSPTQYF. The CDR3 nucleotides read TGTGCCAGCAGCGCGTACCCCCGGGACAGCAGTCCGACCCAGTACTTC. Using reference TRBV9 and TRBJ2-5 for the parts outside the CDR3, the full variable domain is DSGVTQTPKHLITATGQRVTLRCSPRSGDLSVYWYQQSLDQGLQFLIQYYNGEERAKGNILERFSAQQFPDLHSELNLSSLELGDSALYFCASSAYPRDSSPTQYFGPGTRLLVL.